The clone carrying this TCR beta chain was observed many times. Its antigen remains unidentified. The CDR3 has 13 residues. Germline V gene sequence: CDR1 SGHTA, CDR2 FQGTGA. Trimming took off 3 bases at V and 5 bases at J, with 7 bases between the two ends. No treatment had been given to any patient before thyroid surgery. This specimen comes from a study of metastatic and nonmetastatic thyroid tumors. The overall study: It was across blood and tumor or nodule tissue from malignant and benign thyroid patients that repertoires were compared. Study-wide results and limits: Relative to benign nodules, malignant thyroid tumors were reportedly characterized by significantly elevated TCR beta diversity in blood and tumor.

Per the authors' pipeline: It was from CDR3 differences across clinicopathological groups that a distant-metastasis classifier for papillary thyroid cancer was built. MiXCR was used by TCRdb to re-call the PCR reads. It is TCRdb's table, rather than the study itself, that gives the V and J calls and clone size. The sample holds tens of thousands of clones, 25% to 30% seen once. The source is a male donor with papillary thyroid cancer or a benign thyroid nodule (not recorded which). Some clones in this sample may be carry-over from other donors' samples. The chain has TRBV7-3 and TRBJ2-2, with unresolved D. The source material was blood. In nucleotides, the CDR3 is TGTGCCAGCAGCTTCGGCTCTACCGGGGAGCTGTTTTTT. As protein: CASSFGSTGELFF.